The 15 T cell receptor beta chains below were found in one sample sequenced in a study of shared clonotypes between healthy human individuals. Here immunoSEQ multiplex PCR was the method, and the copy in TCRdb shows in-frame clones only, minus some. The sample shows millions of clones, more than 90% of them seen only once. Source material: naive CD4+ T cells sorted from blood. Subset reported: CD45RA+ positively selected. Receptors were obtained from a man aged 18 to 35 in good health.

The J gene is TRBJ2-7, the V gene TRBV4-2; TRBD2 is a possible D gene (6 bases). The CDR3 is made up of 15 amino acids. The V end lost 5 bases, the J end lost 2 bases, and 16 bases lay between the germline ends. Germline values: CDR1 LGHNA, CDR2 YNFKEQ. Here the CDR3 reads CASSSAVEGPYEQYF. In nucleotides, the CDR3 is TGTGCCAGCAGCTCGGCGGTGGAGGGTCCCTACGAGCAGTACTTC.

This clone has just a few counts. V and J are TRBV30 and TRBJ1-1; D call uncertain. Germline loops: CDR1 GTSNPN, CDR2 SVGIG (reference sequence). The CDR3 covers 13 residues. Trimming left V 3 bases short and J 4 bases short, with 12 bases between. Written as DNA, the CDR3 is TGTGCCTGGAGGCGGCAGTTTCGCACTGAAGCTTTCTTT. It translates to CAWRRQFRTEAFF.

The CDR3 DNA reads TGTGCCAGCGCCGTGTCGGGACTAGCTCGGGATGAGCAGTTCTTC. Translating gives CASAVSGLARDEQFF. The J gene is TRBJ2-1, the V gene TRBV6-4; 9 nucleotides align to TRBD2. Germline CDR1 and CDR2: MRHNA and SNTAGT. The trim removed 8 bases at V and 8 bases at J, leaving 13 bases unmatched. The CDR3 consists of 15 residues.

This clone has only a few counts. Distinct nucleotide sequences in the sample also encode this CDR3. The chain employs TRBV5-1 and TRBJ1-4; D not certain. CDR1 and CDR2 from the germline V gene are SGHRS and YFSETQ. V dropped 0 bases and J dropped 0 bases, with 3 bases sitting between them. CDR3 length equals 14 residues. The CDR3 sequence is CASSLGPTNEKLFF. CDR3 bases: TGCGCCAGCAGCTTGGGTCCAACTAATGAAAAACTGTTTTTT.

The chain couples TRBV29-1 to TRBJ1-2; a weak D match, TRBD1 (6 bases). Trimming left V 3 bases short and J 2 bases short, with 16 bases between. In germline, CDR1 is SQVTM, CDR2 ANQGSEA. The CDR3 is 15 residues long. The DNA of the CDR3 is TGCAGCGTTGATTTCGGGGGCGGGCGGAACTATGGCTACACCTTC. Amino acids: CSVDFGGGRNYGYTF.

This chain uses TRBV4-1 with TRBJ1-5, with D possibly matching TRBD1 (6 bases). The ends were cut back, 2 bases at V and 9 bases at J, with 17 bases in the middle. The CDR3 has 15 amino acids. Germline loops: CDR1 MGHRA, CDR2 YSYEKL. CDR3 loop: CASSQTPGPRGPQHF. CDR3 DNA sequence: TGCGCCAGCAGCCAAACCCCAGGACCCAGGGGGCCCCAGCATTTT.

The chain links TRBV5-6 to TRBJ2-1; 8 nucleotides agree with TRBD2. CDR1 SGHDT and CDR2 YYEEEE come from the germline V gene. The trim removed 6 bases at V and 1 base at J, leaving 6 bases unmatched. The CDR3 loop spans 15 amino acids. The CDR3 DNA is TGTGCCAGCACCCGGAAGCGGGAGTCCTACAATGAGCAGTTCTTC. It yields the protein CASTRKRESYNEQFF.

This chain links TRBV7-3 with TRBJ2-3; D unclear. Per germline, CDR1 SGHTA and CDR2 FQGTGA. This CDR3 is built from 15 residues. The germline V and J ends were trimmed by 5 bases and 0 bases, with 12 bases remaining between them. As DNA, the CDR3 is TGTGCCAGCAGCCAGTCCGGGTCTAGCACAGATACGCAGTATTTT. This gives the protein CASSQSGSSTDTQYF.

The chain recombines TRBV6-6 with TRBJ2-7; no reliable D call. V was pared by 5 bases and J by 3 bases, with 8 bases between. The CDR3 contains 12 residues. Germline CDR1 and CDR2: MNHNY and SVGAGI (reference sequence). The CDR3: CASSREVYEQYF. In nucleotides, the CDR3 is TGTGCCAGCAGTCGCGAGGTCTACGAGCAGTACTTC.

The V call is TRBV27, the J call TRBJ1-1; D is perhaps TRBD1 (5 bases). Per germline, CDR1 MNHEY and CDR2 SMNVEV (reference sequence). This CDR3 spans 14 amino acids. V lost 6 bases to trimming and J lost 4 bases, with 15 bases between them. The CDR3 DNA sequence: TGTGCCAGCAGGTGGGGGTCAGGGACCACTGAAGCTTTCTTT. This translates into CASRWGSGTTEAFF.

The rearrangement links TRBV10-3 to TRBJ2-5; D is uncertain. This CDR3 has 12 amino acids. The V end lost 6 bases, the J end lost 0 bases, and 5 bases lay between the germline ends. Looked up from germline, CDR1 is ENHRY and CDR2 is SYGVKD. The CDR3 DNA sequence: TGTGCCATCAGGGGCTACCAAGAGACCCAGTACTTC. Its protein is CAIRGYQETQYF.

The chain joins TRBV29-1 to TRBJ2-5; possibly TRBD2 for D (6 bases). V lost 0 bases and J 13 bases, leaving 21 bases between the germline ends. The germline CDR1 and CDR2 sequences are SQVTM and ANQGSEA. The length of the CDR3 is 14 residues. The chain's CDR3 is CSVEDRVWREGRYF. In DNA form, the CDR3 reads TGCAGCGTTGAAGACCGCGTTTGGAGGGAAGGGCGGTACTTC.

CDR3 sequence: CASSPRGREGDEQYF. CDR3 sequence (DNA): TGTGCCAGCAGCCCCCGGGGGCGGGAGGGAGACGAGCAGTACTTC. This sequence joins TRBV7-2 and TRBJ2-7; 9 bases fit TRBD2. CDR1 SGHTA and CDR2 FQGNSA come from the germline V gene. Trimming at V came to 5 bases and at J to 5 bases, leaving 10 bases not matched to a gene. There are 15 residues in the CDR3.

The chain links TRBV11-2 to TRBJ2-1, with TRBD2 identical over 7 bases. CDR1 is SGHAT and CDR2 is FQNNGV in the germline V gene. The CDR3 is 14 amino acids. The ends lost 0 bases at V and 9 bases at J; junction bases unmatched: 5. CDR3 nucleotides: TGTGCCAGCAGCTTAGACCGGACTAGTAGTGAGCAGTTCTTC. Translation: CASSLDRTSSEQFF.

The V gene is TRBV6-1, the J gene TRBJ2-7; TRBD2 is a possible D gene (5 bases). The germline gives CDR1 MNHNS, CDR2 SASEGT. The V end was cut by 4 bases, the J end by 5 bases, with 18 bases between. CDR3 size: 15 residues. CDR3 loop: CASSVALVEVDEQYF. DNA of the CDR3: TGTGCCAGCAGTGTAGCGCTCGTCGAGGTTGACGAGCAGTACTTC.